This section outlines one T cell receptor beta chain sequence together with its context. In this sample, this clonotype turned up a few times. What antigen it recognizes has not been identified. No much larger clone exists at a distance of one base, and base qualities are not known. At the junction V is shortened by 2 bases and J by 8 bases; bases outside the gene matches: 5. The cysteine opens and the phenylalanine closes a CDR3 of 15 amino acids. CDR3 DNA is the only sequence kept; it has 45 bases, read in frame from the first base. As encoded in the germline V gene (reference sequence), CDR1 is SGHKS while CDR2 is YYEKEE. The roughly 39 donors, aged about 6 to 100 years, were systemically healthy Caucasian individuals from Russia. About 9.1 milliliters of peripheral blood were collected from each donor into EDTA-treated Vacutainer tubes. Ficoll-Paque density-gradient centrifugation was used to isolate PBMCs, with at least 6.5 million per sample. Total RNA was extracted from PBMCs with Trizol reagent, with at least 5 micrograms obtained per sample. For every donor, an aliquot of PBMCs went through flow cytometry to measure the percentages of naive CD45RAhigh/CD27high T cells.

This record belongs to a study of blood T cells in healthy people across ages (dated by TCRdb to the mid-2010s). Notes on the research overall: In model experiments, template switching captured about one uniquely barcoded TCR beta cDNA molecule for every two T cells. Four age groups were formed from the donors: young (average approximately 15 years), middle-aged (around 37), aged (around 62) and long-lived (more than 75). Using the same blood draw, the study looked at two additional independent replicas of 1 million unique cDNA reads for two donors, one aged 18 to 29 and the other aged 80 or older. Age-related changes in TCR beta repertoire diversity were measured in the study by deep sequencing normalized with unique cDNA molecular identifiers. Beyond this particular receptor, the publication reports: Because the CMV infection status of the donors was unknown, age-related changes in expanded clonotypes may potentially have been confounded. Compared with the aged group, the long-lived group had more naive CD4+ T cells, fewer expanded clones and increased TCR diversity, suggesting age selection. Observed TCR beta diversity per million T cells fell roughly linearly with age, and a significant reduction was already apparent by age around 36. There was a strong correlation between observed TCR beta diversity and the percentage of naive T cells measured by flow cytometry. Conclusive comparison of naive and antigen-experienced compartments was prevented by the profiling of bulk unsorted PBMCs. Estimates of total diversity based on one million sequenced T cells were regarded as lower bounds and as underestimates.

The library was obtained by 5' RACE. Sequencing relied on an Illumina HiSeq 2500. A second roughly 6 to 12 cycle PCR used a sample-barcoded 5' primer and a J-beta primer mix. A template-switch 5' adaptor carrying 12 random nucleotides introduced a unique molecular identifier onto each TCR beta cDNA molecule. At least 3 million CDR3-containing paired-end reads were obtained from each sample. The Mint cDNA synthesis kit, primed by a TRBC-specific oligonucleotide, was used to synthesize first-strand cDNA from all RNA. After uracil-DNA glycosylase treatment, a first 18-cycle PCR used universal primers M1SS and BC2_uni_R on all cDNA. The authors' analysis ran thus. For normalization, 1 million high-quality reads, each with a distinct molecular identifier, were randomly selected from each sample. Instead of being binned into consensus sequences, reads that shared molecular identifiers were thrown out. CDR3 identification, clonotype clustering and error correction used MiTCR with a Q25 quality threshold and the strictest error-elimination algorithm. Lower-bound total TCR beta diversity was estimated with a nonparametric unseen species model using Euler transformation. In TCRdb, the public reads were trimmed at Q25 with fastp and aligned with MiXCR, with productive beta chains retained. Each record represents a unique CDR3 protein, reported with the most common genes and DNA among its rows. TCRdb assigned the V and J calls; the authors' analysis was not used. For this sample there are approximately 780,000 distinct CDR3 sequences; roughly 25% appear just once. The ten largest clonotypes hold over 2.5% of the sample.

These same records also appear under a second study, on T cells of mothers and their children. As the second paper documents: Nine systemically healthy Caucasian individuals, comprising three mothers and their six children, were included as donors. cDNA synthesis consumed the entire amount of extracted RNA, loaded at about 1.5 ug RNA in each 15 ul reaction. In the second PCR, the M1S primer introduced both the sample barcodes and 2-4 random nucleotides. Over 9 million TCR beta CDR3 reads were obtained for each mother, and 2.5 million to 3 million reads were obtained for each child. Thymic selection similarly shapes TCR recombination output in related and unrelated pairs, with minor effect from inherited differences. Related mother-child pairs always showed normalized repertoire overlap that was slightly higher than in unrelated mother-child pairs, though the difference was never significant. No persistent microchimeric T cell clones were found, with a detection sensitivity of approximately 100 clones per million clonotypes. The study used deep NGS to compare TCR beta repertoires of mothers and children, seeking features distinguishing related mother-child pairs from unrelated individuals. Mothers averaged roughly 40 +/- 4 years of age and children averaged about 10 +/- 4 years. After adapter ligation with NEBNext reagents, the libraries were sequenced on Illumina HiSeq 2000 with 100+100 nt paired-end reads. To prevent cross-contamination, the mother and child libraries were prepared one month apart and sequenced in separate runs. For each donor, somewhere between about 500,000 and 2,000,000 distinct TCR beta clonotypes were identified. Naive TCR beta clonotypes were estimated from low-frequency clonotypes matched to each donor's FACS-determined naive share, without sorting.

The receptor was isolated from a boy under 18 in good health. The V and J genes are TRBV5-5 and TRBJ2-3; TRBD2 agrees with 13 junctional bases. The specimen was blood. At the DNA level, the sequence is TGTGCCAGCAGCTTACTAGCGGGGGGGCTGAGTACGCAGTATTTT. This gives the protein CASSLLAGGLSTQYF.